Presented here are 25 T cell receptor beta chains from one specimen sequenced in a study of breast tumors, draining lymph nodes, adjacent tissues. TCRdb ran MiXCR on the multiplex PCR reads and lists one entry per CDR3 protein. The table lists about 140,000 distinct CDR3 sequences, roughly 33% of them singletons. Samples came from axillary lymph nodes draining the breast cancer. Sequencing input: axillary lymph node tissue. The receptors were gathered from a female donor with breast cancer. Some clones in this sample may be carry-over from other donors' samples.

Only one count was recorded for this clonotype. One end of the junction is discordant with germline, which a read error may explain. J is TRBJ2-2 and V is TRBV7-2, with D possibly matching TRBD2 (5 bases). The germline CDR1 and CDR2 sequences are SGHTA and FQGNSA. The CDR3 is 13 amino acids. This chain's CDR3 is CASGSAMAGELFF. The CDR3 DNA reads TGTGCCAGCGGCTCGGCTATGGCCGGGGAGCTGTTCTTT.

This clonotype was seen repeatedly, ten times or more. This rearrangement joins TRBV12-3 or TRBV12-4 to TRBJ2-7; TRBD1 matches 7 bases. After removal of 3 bases from V and 3 bases from J, the junction contained 5 bases not matched to a gene. The CDR3 has 14 residues. CDR3 sequence (DNA): TGTGCCAGCAGTTTGCCGACAGGGATCTACGAGCAGTACTTC. Amino acids: CASSLPTGIYEQYF.

This clonotype has only a few counts. Given a much more abundant clone one base away, this may be a read error. V and J are TRBV9 and TRBJ2-3, with 10 bases matching TRBD2. Germline-derived CDR1 and CDR2 are SGDLS and YYNGEE. CDR3 length: 17 amino acids. With 3 bases clipped from V and 4 bases from J, the junction kept 11 bases outside the gene matches. CDR3 sequence reads: CASSAPRRAGGPDTQYF. CDR3 in DNA: TGTGCCAGCAGCGCCCCCAGGAGAGCGGGGGGGCCAGATACGCAGTATTTT.

This clonotype was seen ten or more times. V gene TRBV20-1 combines with J gene TRBJ2-1; D perhaps matches TRBD1 (5 bases). Germline-derived CDR1 and CDR2 are DFQATT and SNEGSKA (reference sequence). The V end was cut by 1 base, the J end by 4 bases, with 5 bases between. CDR3 length equals 12 residues. CDR3 sequence: CSARAGYNEQFF. The CDR3, as DNA: TGCAGTGCTAGAGCAGGGTACAATGAGCAGTTCTTC.

This clonotype was counted many times. The chain has TRBV6-5 and TRBJ2-5; D not resolved. The CDR3 extends over 12 amino acids. CDR1 and CDR2 (germline): MNHEY, SVGAGI. V was shortened by 6 bases and J by 4 bases, with 9 bases between the two germline ends. The CDR3, as DNA: TGTGCCAGCAGAGGCGATCGAGAGACCCAGTACTTC. Translated: CASRGDRETQYF.

This chain joins TRBV7-6 and TRBJ2-3; the match to TRBD1 covers 7 bases. V trimming: 5 bases; J trimming: 1 base; junction bases outside the gene matches: 9. Germline loops: CDR1 SGHVS, CDR2 FNYEAQ. This CDR3 is 16 amino acids long. The CDR3 DNA reads as TGTGCCAGCAGCCTCAGACGGGGACAGCGCACAGATACGCAGTATTTT. Encoded protein: CASSLRRGQRTDTQYF.

This clonotype has just a few counts. The V and J genes are TRBV9 and TRBJ1-1; D is possibly TRBD1 (6 bases). Germline CDR1 reads SGDLS; CDR2 reads YYNGEE. The CDR3 length is 14 residues. V lost 4 bases and J 5 bases, leaving 15 bases between the germline ends. The CDR3 DNA is TGTGCCAGCAGCAGACTGGACAGTTCGACTGAAGCTTTCTTT. Amino acids: CASSRLDSSTEAFF. The full variable domain, its missing parts supplied by reference TRBV9 and TRBJ1-1, is DSGVTQTPKHLITATGQRVTLRCSPRSGDLSVYWYQQSLDQGLQFLIQYYNGEERAKGNILERFSAQQFPDLHSELNLSSLELGDSALYFCASSRLDSSTEAFFGQGTRLTVV.

This clonotype was observed many times. CDR3 coding DNA: TGCAGTGCTAGAGACCCCCAGGGCAGGGTAACAGATACGCAGTATTTT. Translating gives CSARDPQGRVTDTQYF. The gene calls are TRBV20-1 and TRBJ2-3, with D possibly TRBD1 on 5 matching bases. V was shortened by 0 bases and J by 3 bases, with 16 bases between the two germline ends. Germline values: CDR1 DFQATT, CDR2 SNEGSKA (reference sequence). CDR3 length: 16 residues.

This clonotype was seen a single time. V and J are TRBV9 and TRBJ2-3; D is tentatively TRBD1 or TRBD2 (6 bases each). Germline V lookup: CDR1 SGDLS, CDR2 YYNGEE. The CDR3 length is 14 residues. V was pared by 3 bases and J by 4 bases, with 12 bases between. The CDR3 spells CASSEGGSSDTQYF. The CDR3 bases are TGTGCCAGCAGCGAGGGGGGCAGCTCAGATACGCAGTATTTT.

At least ten counts were recorded for this clonotype. The V and J genes are TRBV28 and TRBJ1-4; D is ambiguous. The CDR3 is 10 amino acids. V was cut by 5 bases and J by 5 bases, with 0 bases left in between. Germline CDR1 MDHEN, CDR2 SYDVKM. This CDR3 is CASSNEKLFF. CDR3 DNA: TGTGCCAGCAGTAATGAAAAACTGTTTTTT. Full variable domain (missing parts from reference TRBV28 and TRBJ1-4): DVKVTQSSRYLVKRTGEKVFLECVQDMDHENMFWYRQDPGLGLRLIYFSYDVKMKEKGDIPEGYSVSREKKERFSLILESASTNQTSMYLCASSNEKLFFGSGTQLSVL.

V gene TRBV24-1 combines with J gene TRBJ1-2, with 7 bases that match TRBD1. Germline loops: CDR1 KGHDR, CDR2 SFDVKD. There are 13 residues in the CDR3. V was clipped by 4 bases and J by 8 bases; unmatched bases: 6. CDR3 nucleotides: TGTGCCACCAGTGACCTGACAGGGATGGGCTACACCTTC. This encodes CATSDLTGMGYTF.

The chain combines TRBV6-1 with TRBJ1-1, with TRBD1 matching over 7 bases. Germline assignment: CDR1 MNHNS and CDR2 SASEGT. J gave up 4 bases and V 1 base, and 0 bases lay outside the gene matches. The CDR3 has 13 residues. The CDR3 is CASSEDRGTEAFF. The CDR3 coding sequence is TGTGCCAGCAGTGAAGACAGGGGCACTGAAGCTTTCTTT.

This clonotype was picked up many times. CDR3: CASSLVAGGADTQYF. CDR3 DNA sequence: TGCGCCAGCAGCTTGGTAGCGGGGGGCGCAGATACGCAGTATTTT. The gene calls are TRBV5-1 and TRBJ2-3, with 10 bases identical to TRBD2. The V and J ends lost 0 bases and 4 bases, in that order; junction bases with no gene match: 2. Germline values: CDR1 SGHRS, CDR2 YFSETQ. The CDR3 spans 15 residues.

Concerning this clonotype: A much larger clonotype is one base distant, so this may be a read error. The chain joins TRBV7-9 to TRBJ1-2; no firm D call. The CDR3 runs to 15 residues. Germline V gene data show CDR1 as SEHNR and CDR2 as FQNEAQ (reference sequence). The CDR3 sequence is CASSPREVPNYGYPF. CDR3 nucleotide sequence: TGTGCCAGCAGCCCCCGTGAGGTCCCTAACTATGGCTACCCCTTC.

This clonotype was observed many times. The V call is TRBV6-1, the J call TRBJ1-2; tentatively, D is TRBD1 (6 bases). CDR1 and CDR2 (germline): MNHNS, SASEGT. The V and J ends lost 0 bases and 8 bases respectively, with 19 bases between them. The CDR3 loop spans 16 amino acids. The CDR3, as DNA: TGTGCCAGCAGTGAAGCCCCAACAGGGATCGGTAGAGGCTACACCTTC. Translation gives CASSEAPTGIGRGYTF.

The genes are TRBV5-5 and TRBJ2-7; 12 bases line up with TRBD2. The CDR3 totals 15 residues. V shed 0 bases, J shed 5 bases, and the junction held 3 bases outside the gene matches. The germline V gene has CDR1 SGHKS and CDR2 YYEKEE (reference sequence). The CDR3 loop reads CASSLASGGVNEQYV. DNA of the CDR3: TGTGCCAGCAGCTTGGCTAGCGGGGGGGTAAACGAGCAGTACGTC.

This clonotype showed up many times. The chain employs TRBV7-2 and TRBJ2-5, with D uncertain. In germline, CDR1 is SGHTA, CDR2 FQGNSA. Deletions cut 5 bases from V and 4 bases from J, with 14 bases between. The CDR3 is made up of 14 amino acids. In nucleotides, the CDR3 is TGTGCCAGCAGCCCTTCCCCCCGAGGAGAGACCCAGTACTTC. Its translation is CASSPSPRGETQYF. The entire variable domain, with the rest obtained from reference TRBV7-2 and TRBJ2-5, is as follows: GAGVSQSPSNKVTEKGKDVELRCDPISGHTALYWYRQSLGQGLEFLIYFQGNSAPDKSGLPSDRFSAERTGGSVSTLTIQRTQQEDSAVYLCASSPSPRGETQYFGPGTRLLVL.

This clonotype was recorded at least ten times. This chain connects TRBV2 to TRBJ1-1, with a weak D call TRBD1 (6 bases). V gave up 5 bases and J gave up 6 bases, with 16 bases separating them. Germline CDR1 and CDR2: SNHLY and FYNNEI. CDR3 length: 14 residues. In nucleotides, the CDR3 is TGTGCCAGCAGTCGGACAGTCCGTCCACCTGAAGCTTTCTTT. Its translation: CASSRTVRPPEAFF.

This clonotype has at least ten counts. The chain combines TRBV19 with TRBJ1-2, with TRBD1 identical over 8 bases. The CDR3 is made up of 14 amino acids. V shed 6 bases and J 6 bases; nucleotides not matched to a gene: 9. Germline CDR1 reads LNHDA; CDR2 reads SQIVND (reference sequence). CDR3 residues: CASRKTRTGHGYTF. CDR3 DNA: TGTGCCAGTAGAAAAACTCGGACAGGGCATGGCTACACCTTC.

This clonotype has at least ten counts. The chain links TRBV20-1 to TRBJ2-3; 12 nucleotides align to TRBD2. Germline CDR1 is DFQATT and CDR2 is SNEGSKA (reference sequence). J gave up 6 bases and V 4 bases, and 11 bases lay outside the gene matches. The CDR3 length is 16 residues. CDR3 sequence: CSATTPSSGGADTQYF. The CDR3 DNA sequence: TGCAGTGCTACGACCCCCTCTAGCGGGGGGGCCGATACGCAGTATTTT.

J is TRBJ2-3 and V is TRBV29-1; 8 bases are shared with TRBD1. There are 12 residues in the CDR3. Germline CDR1 SQVTM, CDR2 ANQGSEA. The CDR3 is CATGQVQDTQYF. DNA of the CDR3: TGCGCGACGGGACAGGTCCAAGATACGCAGTATTTT.

This clonotype was seen more than once but under ten times. This chain uses TRBV30 with TRBJ1-1, with TRBD1 identical over 9 bases. Per germline, CDR1 GTSNPN and CDR2 SVGIG (reference sequence). V lost 1 base to trimming and J lost 5 bases; unmatched junction nucleotides: 2. The CDR3 covers 13 residues. The CDR3 spells CAWSGGTGTEAFF. DNA of the CDR3: TGTGCCTGGAGTGGAGGGACAGGGACTGAAGCTTTCTTT.

Many counts were recorded for this clonotype. The chain joins TRBV6-5 to TRBJ2-2; D is uncertain. V was pared by 5 bases and J by 4 bases, with 5 bases between. This CDR3 is 12 amino acids long. Per germline, CDR1 MNHEY and CDR2 SVGAGI. Here the CDR3 reads CASSGPTGELFF. The CDR3 DNA is TGTGCCAGCAGTGGCCCCACCGGGGAGCTGTTTTTT.

The sample holds a few counts of this clonotype. Being one base from a much bigger clone, this may be a read error. The chain joins TRBV9 to TRBJ2-1, with D unclear. Germline CDR1 and CDR2: SGDLS and YYNGEE. The CDR3 consists of 15 residues. This chain's CDR3 is CASSVATSSYNEPFF. The CDR3, as DNA: TGTGCCAGCAGCGTAGCTACAAGCTCCTACAATGAGCCGTTCTTC.

This clonotype was picked up many times. Here the CDR3 DNA reads TGTGCCAGCAGTTTTAGCGTTAGCAATCAGCCCCAGCATTTT. This sequence encodes CASSFSVSNQPQHF. The V gene is TRBV28, the J gene TRBJ1-5, with D unresolved. Trimming stripped 3 bases from V and 0 bases from J, with 6 bases between. CDR3 length: 14 amino acids. Germline V gene sequence: CDR1 MDHEN, CDR2 SYDVKM.